This T cell receptor (beta chain) stems from a study of beta chain features in type 1 diabetes. Reverse transcribing all isolated RNA meant expressed TCRB transcripts were sequenced. Method: immunoSEQ multiplex PCR; TCRdb's copy keeps in-frame clones and lacks some. The table shows around 500,000 clones, with 11% occurring only once. Trimming at V came to 5 bases and at J to 7 bases, leaving 5 bases not matched to a gene. CDR1 is SQVTM and CDR2 is ANQGSEA in the germline V gene. The CDR3 sequence is 13 residues long. CD4+ cells of the naive, central memory, regulatory and stem cell-like memory types were sorted via CD45RO/CCR7/CD25/CD127/CD95/CD27. This clone was seen only a few times.

This clonotype was sampled from a woman aged 18-29 years in good health. The chain carries TRBV29-1 and TRBJ2-1; TRBD1 agrees at 10 bases. The specimen sequenced was naive CD4+ T cells from blood. The CDR3 coding sequence is TGCAGCGTTACGGACAGGGGGGGGAATGAGCAGTTCTTC. Protein sequence: CSVTDRGGNEQFF.